This T cell receptor (beta chain) was captured in a study of Graves' ophthalmopathy and Graves' hyperthyroidism. Study as a whole: Peripheral blood was obtained at first diagnosis, ahead of any treatment. Study-level findings and limits: Blood also harbored most expanded thyroid clonotypes above 0.001 frequency.

In this sample, this clonotype turned up a few times. Its antigen is undetermined. Its ends do not fully match the called genes, so a read error is possible. Hyperthyroidism showing no ophthalmopathy within 18 months of follow-up was stable. Using RNA transcripts, the TCR beta CDR3 regions were amplified. The library came from an HTBI-primed first-round RT-PCR and a second-round multiplex PCR. MiXCR, run by TCRdb on the multiplex PCR reads, gives a single entry per CDR3 protein. The sample includes 600,000 to 650,000 distinct CDR3 sequences, around a fifth of them seen just once. CDR1 is SNHLY, CDR2 FYNNEI, per germline. This CDR3 spans 15 amino acids.

The receptor was derived from a woman under 30 with stable Graves' hyperthyroidism. Some clones in this sample may be carry-over from other donors' samples. This chain links TRBV2 with TRBJ2-4, with 7 bases that match TRBD1. Sequenced sample: peripheral blood. CDR3 DNA sequence: TGTGCCAGCAGAGAACAGGGGATAGCCAAAAACATTAAGTACTTC. This codes for CASREQGIAKNIKYF.